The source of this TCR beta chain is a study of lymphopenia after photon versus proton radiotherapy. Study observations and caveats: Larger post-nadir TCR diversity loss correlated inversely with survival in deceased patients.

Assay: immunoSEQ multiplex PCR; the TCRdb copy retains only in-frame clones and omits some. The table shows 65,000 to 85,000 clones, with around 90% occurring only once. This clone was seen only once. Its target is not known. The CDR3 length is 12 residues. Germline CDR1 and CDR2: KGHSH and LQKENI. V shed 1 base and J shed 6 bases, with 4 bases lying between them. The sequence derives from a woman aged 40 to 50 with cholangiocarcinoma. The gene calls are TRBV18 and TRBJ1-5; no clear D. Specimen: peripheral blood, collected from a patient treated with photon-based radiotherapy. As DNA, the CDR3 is TGTGCCAGCTCACCACTAGGTCAGCCCCAGCATTTT. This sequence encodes CASSPLGQPQHF.